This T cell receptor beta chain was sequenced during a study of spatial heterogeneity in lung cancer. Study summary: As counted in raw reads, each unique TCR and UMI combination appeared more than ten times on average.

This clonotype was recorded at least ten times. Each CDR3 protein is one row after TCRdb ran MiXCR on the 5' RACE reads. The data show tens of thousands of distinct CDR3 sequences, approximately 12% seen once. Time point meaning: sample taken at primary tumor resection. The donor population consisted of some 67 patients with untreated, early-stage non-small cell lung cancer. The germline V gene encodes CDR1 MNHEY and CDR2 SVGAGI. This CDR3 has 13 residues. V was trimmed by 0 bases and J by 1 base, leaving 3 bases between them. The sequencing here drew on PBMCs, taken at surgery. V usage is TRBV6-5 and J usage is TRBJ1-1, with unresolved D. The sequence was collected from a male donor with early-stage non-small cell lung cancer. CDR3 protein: CASSYSSNTEAFF. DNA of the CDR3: TGTGCCAGCAGTTACTCATCGAACACTGAAGCTTTCTTT.